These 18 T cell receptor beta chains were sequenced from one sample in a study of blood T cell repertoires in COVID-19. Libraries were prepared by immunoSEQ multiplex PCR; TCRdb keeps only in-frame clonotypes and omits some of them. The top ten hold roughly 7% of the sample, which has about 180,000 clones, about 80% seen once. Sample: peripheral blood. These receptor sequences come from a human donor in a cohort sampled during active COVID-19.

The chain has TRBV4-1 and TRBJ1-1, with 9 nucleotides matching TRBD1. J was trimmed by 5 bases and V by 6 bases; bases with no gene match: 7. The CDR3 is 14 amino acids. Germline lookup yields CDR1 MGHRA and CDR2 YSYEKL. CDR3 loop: CASRVTGGNTEAFF. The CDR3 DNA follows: TGCGCCAGCAGGGTTACAGGGGGCAATACTGAAGCTTTCTTT.

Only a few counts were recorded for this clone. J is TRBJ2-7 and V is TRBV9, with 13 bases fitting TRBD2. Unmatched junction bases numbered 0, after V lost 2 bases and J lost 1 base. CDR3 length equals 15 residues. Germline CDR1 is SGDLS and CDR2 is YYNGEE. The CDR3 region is CASSVGLAGSYEQYF. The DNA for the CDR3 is TGTGCCAGCAGCGTGGGACTAGCGGGATCCTACGAGCAGTACTTC.

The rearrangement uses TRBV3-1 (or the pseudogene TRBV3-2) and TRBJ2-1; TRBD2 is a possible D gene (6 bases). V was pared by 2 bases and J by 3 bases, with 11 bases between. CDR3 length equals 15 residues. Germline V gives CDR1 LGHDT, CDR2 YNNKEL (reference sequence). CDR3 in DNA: TGTGCCAGCAGCCAACGTGCGGGGCTCTACAATGAGCAGTTCTTC. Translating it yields CASSQRAGLYNEQFF.

The CDR3 loop is CASSLSGGDTGELFF. In DNA, the CDR3 is TGTGCCAGCAGTCTTAGCGGGGGGGACACCGGGGAGCTGTTTTTT. The gene calls are TRBV7-8 and TRBJ2-2, with TRBD2 matching 11 bases. Trimming cost V 6 bases and J 3 bases; bases outside gene matches: 3. This CDR3 comprises 15 residues. Germline assignment: CDR1 SGHVS and CDR2 FQNEAQ.

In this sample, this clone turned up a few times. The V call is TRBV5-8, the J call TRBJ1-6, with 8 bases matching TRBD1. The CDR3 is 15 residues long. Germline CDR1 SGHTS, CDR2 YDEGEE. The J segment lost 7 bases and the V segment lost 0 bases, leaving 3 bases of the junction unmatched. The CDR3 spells CASSLAQGANSPLHF. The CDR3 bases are TGTGCCAGCAGCTTGGCGCAGGGGGCGAATTCACCCCTCCACTTT.

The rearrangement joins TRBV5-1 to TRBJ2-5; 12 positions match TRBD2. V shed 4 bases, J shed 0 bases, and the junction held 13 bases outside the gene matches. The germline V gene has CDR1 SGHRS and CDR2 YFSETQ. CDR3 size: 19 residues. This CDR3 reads CASSPTLTSGGTYQETQYF. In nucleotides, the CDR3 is TGCGCCAGCAGCCCCACGCTAACTAGCGGGGGGACGTACCAAGAGACCCAGTACTTC. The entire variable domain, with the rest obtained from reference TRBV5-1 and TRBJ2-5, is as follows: KAGVTQTPRYLIKTRGQQVTLSCSPISGHRSVSWYQQTPGQGLQFLFEYFSETQRNKGNFPGRFSGRQFSNSRSEMNVSTLELGDSALYLCASSPTLTSGGTYQETQYFGPGTRLLVL.

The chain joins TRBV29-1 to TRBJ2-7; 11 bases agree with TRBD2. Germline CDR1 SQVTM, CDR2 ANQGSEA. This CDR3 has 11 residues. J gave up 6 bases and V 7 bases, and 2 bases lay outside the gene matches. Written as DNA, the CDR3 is TGCAGCGCCGGACTAGCGGGCGAGCAGTACTTC. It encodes CSAGLAGEQYF.

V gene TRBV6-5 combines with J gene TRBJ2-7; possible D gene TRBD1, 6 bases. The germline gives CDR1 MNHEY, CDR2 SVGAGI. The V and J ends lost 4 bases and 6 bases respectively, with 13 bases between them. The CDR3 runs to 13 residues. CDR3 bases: TGTGCCAGCAGTTCTGTGGGGGCGCCCGAGCAGTACTTC. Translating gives CASSSVGAPEQYF.

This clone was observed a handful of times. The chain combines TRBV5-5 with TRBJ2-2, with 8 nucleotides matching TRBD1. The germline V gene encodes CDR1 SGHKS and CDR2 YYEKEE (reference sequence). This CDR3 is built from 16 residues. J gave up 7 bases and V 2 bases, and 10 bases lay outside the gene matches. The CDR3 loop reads CASSFGGQGAGGELFF. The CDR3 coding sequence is TGTGCCAGCAGCTTTGGGGGCCAGGGGGCCGGCGGGGAGCTGTTTTTT.

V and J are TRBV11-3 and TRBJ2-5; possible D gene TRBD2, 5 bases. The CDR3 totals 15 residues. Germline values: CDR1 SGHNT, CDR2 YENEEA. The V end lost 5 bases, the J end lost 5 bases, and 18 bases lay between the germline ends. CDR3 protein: CASSPSPLTSETQYF. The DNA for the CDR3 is TGTGCCAGCAGCCCTAGCCCCCTGACATCCGAGACCCAGTACTTC.

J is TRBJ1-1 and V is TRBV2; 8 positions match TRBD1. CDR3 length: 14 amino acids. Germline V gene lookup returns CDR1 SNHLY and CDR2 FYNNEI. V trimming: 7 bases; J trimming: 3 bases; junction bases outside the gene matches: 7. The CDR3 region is CASNGQGKDTEAFF. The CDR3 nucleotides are TGTGCCAGCAATGGACAGGGTAAGGACACTGAAGCTTTCTTT.

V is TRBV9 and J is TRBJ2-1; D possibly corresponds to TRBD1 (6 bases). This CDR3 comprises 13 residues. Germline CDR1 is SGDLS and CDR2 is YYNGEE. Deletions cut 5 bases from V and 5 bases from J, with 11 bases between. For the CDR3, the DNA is TGTGCCAGCAGTAGCCGGGACAACAATGAGCAGTTCTTC. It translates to CASSSRDNNEQFF. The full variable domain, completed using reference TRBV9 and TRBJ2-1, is DSGVTQTPKHLITATGQRVTLRCSPRSGDLSVYWYQQSLDQGLQFLIQYYNGEERAKGNILERFSAQQFPDLHSELNLSSLELGDSALYFCASSSRDNNEQFFGPGTRLTVL.

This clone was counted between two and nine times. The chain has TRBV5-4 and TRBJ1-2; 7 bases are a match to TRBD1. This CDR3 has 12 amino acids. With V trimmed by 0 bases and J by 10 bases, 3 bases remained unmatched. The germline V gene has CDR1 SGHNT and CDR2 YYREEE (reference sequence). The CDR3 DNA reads TGTGCCAGCAGCTTGGGACAGGGAAACTACACCTTC. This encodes CASSLGQGNYTF.

The CDR3 DNA reads as TGTGCCATCAGTGAGTCCAACAGGGGGCTAACTGAAGCTTTCTTT. This codes for CAISESNRGLTEAFF. The chain has TRBV10-3 and TRBJ1-1, with 9 bases fitting TRBD1. Trimming cost V 0 bases and J 5 bases; bases outside gene matches: 4. The CDR3 is 15 residues long. CDR1 is ENHRY, CDR2 SYGVKD, per germline.

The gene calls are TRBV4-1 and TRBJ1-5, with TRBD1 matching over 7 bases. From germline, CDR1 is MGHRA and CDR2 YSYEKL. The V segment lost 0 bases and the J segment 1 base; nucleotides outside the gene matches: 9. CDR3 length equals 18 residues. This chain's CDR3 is CASSQEGRGGPSNQPQHF. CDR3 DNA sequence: TGCGCCAGCAGCCAAGAGGGAAGAGGGGGCCCGAGCAATCAGCCCCAGCATTTT.

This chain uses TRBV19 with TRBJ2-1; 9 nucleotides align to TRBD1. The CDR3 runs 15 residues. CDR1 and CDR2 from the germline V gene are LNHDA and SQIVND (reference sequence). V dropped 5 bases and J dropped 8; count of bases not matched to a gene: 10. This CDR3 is CASSATGTGHDEQFF. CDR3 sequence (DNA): TGTGCCAGTAGTGCTACCGGGACAGGGCACGATGAGCAGTTCTTC.

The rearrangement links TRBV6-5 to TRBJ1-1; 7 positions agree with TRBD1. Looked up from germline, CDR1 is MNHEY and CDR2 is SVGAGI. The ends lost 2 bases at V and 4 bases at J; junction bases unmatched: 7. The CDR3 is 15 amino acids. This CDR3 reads CASSYGNRGSTEAFF. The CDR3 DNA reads TGTGCCAGCAGTTACGGGAACAGGGGTAGCACTGAAGCTTTCTTT.

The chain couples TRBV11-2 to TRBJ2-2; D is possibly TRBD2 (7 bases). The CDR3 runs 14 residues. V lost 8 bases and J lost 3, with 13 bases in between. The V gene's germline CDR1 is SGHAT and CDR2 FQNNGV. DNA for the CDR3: TGTGCCAGCGAACGGGGGGCCGACACCGGGGAGCTGTTTTTT. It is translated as CASERGADTGELFF.